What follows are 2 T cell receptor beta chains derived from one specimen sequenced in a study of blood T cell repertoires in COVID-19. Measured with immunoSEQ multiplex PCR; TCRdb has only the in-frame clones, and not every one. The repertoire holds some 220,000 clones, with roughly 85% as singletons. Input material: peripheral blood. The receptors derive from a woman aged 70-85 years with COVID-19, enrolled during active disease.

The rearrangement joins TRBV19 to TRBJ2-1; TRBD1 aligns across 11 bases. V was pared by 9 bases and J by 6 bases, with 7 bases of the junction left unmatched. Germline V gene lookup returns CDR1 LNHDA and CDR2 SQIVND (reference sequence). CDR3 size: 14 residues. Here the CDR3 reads CASRDRGGFNEQFF. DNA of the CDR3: TGTGCCAGCCGGGACAGGGGGGGGTTCAATGAGCAGTTCTTC.

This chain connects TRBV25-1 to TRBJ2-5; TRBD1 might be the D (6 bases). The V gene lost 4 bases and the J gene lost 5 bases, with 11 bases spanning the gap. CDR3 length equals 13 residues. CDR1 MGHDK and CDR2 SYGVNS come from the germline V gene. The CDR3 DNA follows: TGTGCCAGCAGTGCGGACAGAAGTGAGACCCAGTACTTC. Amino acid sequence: CASSADRSETQYF.